This T cell receptor beta chain stems from a study of blood T cell repertoires in COVID-19. Across the whole study: Some COVID-19 samples were acute and others convalescent; all came from the United States, Italy and Spain. PBMCs, B-cell-depleted T cells, or T cells provided the cDNA or gDNA that made up the material.

Authors' analysis steps: Counts of nucleated cells, estimated from reference gene primer amplification, were obtained. This table comes from immunoSEQ multiplex PCR, and its TCRdb copy is limited to in-frame clones, with some not included. V, J and clone size reflect that table, while D and trimming were determined from the DNA. The data contain 150,000 to 200,000 clones, just under 85% of them singletons. Per germline, CDR1 GTSNPN and CDR2 SVGIG (reference sequence). The CDR3 totals 14 residues. Trimming took off 3 bases at V and 5 bases at J, with 13 bases between the two ends. This sequence originates from an elderly woman with acute or convalescent COVID-19. The rearrangement links TRBV30 to TRBJ2-2, with D tentatively TRBD1 (6 bases). The sample taken for sequencing was peripheral blood. The CDR3: CAWSRGRKTGELFF. The CDR3 nucleotides read TGTGCCTGGAGCAGGGGCCGGAAGACCGGGGAGCTGTTTTTT.